This TCR beta chain was retrieved from a study of cytomegalovirus exposure and HLA in healthy donors (dated by TCRdb to 2016 to 2017). Looking at the study overall: According to a later analysis, one platform produced both the approximately 110 validation repertoires and the roughly 650 repertoires of the first cohort. The study was designed to test whether signatures of past pathogen exposure could be identified by cataloging public T cell receptors. Along with the roughly 670-subject first cohort, a separate validation cohort of over a hundred different subjects was used. High-throughput TCR immunosequencing, statistical association of individual TCRs with disease status, and machine learning were combined to predict cytomegalovirus infection status. Broader findings and caveats from the paper: In the study, approximately 150 TCR beta chains were listed as associated with cytomegalovirus. Across donors, most TCR sequences were observed very rarely, whereas some public TCRs were present in many individuals. According to the authors, the approach could potentially be generalized to other disease states and immunological phenotypes. Subsequent analysis determined that TCRs grouped into clusters in the first cohort also showed a tendency toward co-occurrence across the roughly 110 validation repertoires, and approximately 94% of cluster scores exceeded 0. All 120 or so repertoires were used to score co-occurrence in the validation cohort in a later analysis, because that analysis had no HLA typing for the cohort. Three of the identified cytomegalovirus-associated TCR beta chains were confirmed in vitro to be specific for cytomegalovirus antigens. In both the original and validation cohorts, the classifier was reported to diagnose cytomegalovirus status with high specificity and sensitivity.

To prepare the library, the immunoSEQ multiplex PCR assay was applied. The original pipeline was this. To diagnose cytomegalovirus status from the catalog of TCR beta chain sequences, a statistical classification framework was built. Imported from immuneACCESS, the table was reduced by TCRdb to in-frame sequences with V and J called. These copies leave out some clones; in studies compared against another copy, an unresolved V gene accounts for under half, and the cause of the remainder is not known. Clone size and V and J calls were adopted from that table, with D and trimming inferred from the DNA. Within this sample are some 48,000 clones, with 88% of them counted one time only. The ten largest clones add up to roughly 6.7% of the sample. On this clone: Its recognized antigen is unknown. Within one base of it there is no much larger clone, and no base qualities were kept.

Per the germline V gene, MDHEN is the CDR1 and SYDVKM is the CDR2. The CDR3 spans 15 residues, from the cysteine through the phenylalanine. The read is trimmed to its CDR3 DNA, 45 bases read in frame from base 1. The junction shows trimming of 4 bases on V and 1 base on J, and the gene matches do not reach 6 bases of it. The donors belonged to the validation cohort of about 130 subjects, which was separate from the approximately 680-subject first cohort. The clonotype originates from a woman aged 25 to 39 in good health and CMV-seronegative. The chain couples TRBV28 to TRBJ1-1; 7 central bases correspond to TRBD1. Sequencing input: PBMCs. The CDR3 protein sequence reads: CASSSLTGENTEAFF. The nucleotides are TGTGCCAGCAGTTCCCTTACAGGGGAGAACACTGAAGCTTTCTTT.